The clone carrying this TCR beta chain was counted a few times. Template switching with 5'RACE generated the TCR cDNA and added a universal primer site and UMIs. In TCRdb, the 5' RACE reads were re-called with MiXCR into one record per CDR3 protein. Among 250,000 to 350,000 distinct CDR3 sequences listed, 4% to 5.5% were seen once. CDR1 is SGHRS, CDR2 YFSETQ, per germline. This CDR3 has 15 residues. Deletions cut 0 bases from V and 6 bases from J, with 14 bases between. This entry is derived from a study of T cells after yellow fever vaccination. The source of this sequence is a young man who received the YFV17D yellow fever vaccine. Here the sequenced sample was PBMCs, taken 15 days after the yellow fever booster vaccination. V is TRBV5-1 and J is TRBJ2-3, with a possible D match to TRBD2 (7 bases). The CDR3 here is CASSLGGGGQDTQYF. DNA for the CDR3: TGCGCCAGCAGCTTGGGGGGCGGGGGCCAGGATACGCAGTATTTT.